A selection of T cell receptor beta chains follows, all from one sample in a study of human T cells and chemical hapten exposure. TCRdb re-called the RACE reads through MiXCR, storing one row per CDR3 protein. The sample lists more than 70,000 distinct CDR3 sequences; about 12% were seen once. Sequenced here: whole blood, sampled in connection with sensitization to the hapten diphenylcyclopropenone (DPC). The receptors were sampled from a woman aged 60-75 years with alopecia areata. Some clones in this sample may be carry-over from other donors' samples. Each CDR3 is given with its conserved first and last residue.

>TRBV6-2/TRBV6-3|TRBJ1-4
CASSYPGGWEKLFF
>TRBV5-6|TRBJ2-7
CASTDRETYEQYF
>TRBV28|TRBJ1-2
CASSSGTGAGYTF
>TRBV27|TRBJ1-3
CASSLSWGAGNTIYF
>TRBV18|TRBJ2-5
CASSPRAGTNGQETQYF
>TRBV27|TRBJ1-5
CASSPGGQGGYYSNQPQHF
>TRBV6-5|TRBJ2-7
CASRKQRGAYEQYF
>TRBV24-1|TRBJ2-3
CATSDSRGGLPDTQYF
>TRBV20-1|TRBJ1-2
CSARPRLGLYDYGYTF
>TRBV30|TRBJ2-7
CAWSDGIVLHEQYF
>TRBV10-1|TRBJ2-1
CASSAGPGGEQFF
>TRBV20-1|TRBJ2-3
CSAREGAHTDTQYF
>TRBV6-5|TRBJ1-4
CASSYRGGEKLFF
>TRBV18|TRBJ2-7
CASSPPGQGLSYEQYF
>TRBV20-1|TRBJ2-1
CSARMGGPEQFF
>TRBV11-1|TRBJ2-4
CASSLPGRAKNIQYF
>TRBV6-6|TRBJ2-1
CASSYSLRGRASYNEQFF
>TRBV5-1|TRBJ1-1
CARGSGQRNTEAFF
>TRBV11-2|TRBJ2-5
CASSLGLAGGRGTTQYF
>TRBV20-1|TRBJ2-7
CSATVKRGISYEQYF
>TRBV2|TRBJ2-2
CASTRGLTGELFF
>TRBV20-1|TRBJ1-4
CSATRPPLQEKLFF
>TRBV20-1|TRBJ1-4
CSAKGATNEKLFF
>TRBV2|TRBJ1-3
CASSDLISGNTIYF
>TRBV24-1|TRBJ1-5
CATRAGTGTVNQPQHF
>TRBV7-9|TRBJ2-1
CASSLVGVGYNEQFF
>TRBV6-5|TRBJ2-1
CASSYRAAPSYNEQFF
>TRBV7-9|TRBJ1-2
CASSWDRNYGYTF
>TRBV7-9|TRBJ2-5
CASSLVAGGQETQYF
>TRBV10-3|TRBJ2-3
CAISDLLATYTDTQYF
>TRBV19|TRBJ1-5
CASSIDVPGAFGNQPQHF
>TRBV20-1|TRBJ2-1
CSAQKGLTQSYNEQFF
>TRBV5-1|TRBJ2-1
CASSFARPSEPYNEQFF
>TRBV10-3|TRBJ2-5
CAISERETQYF
>TRBV7-9|TRBJ2-7
CASSWAFRTEVHEQYF
>TRBV18|TRBJ1-4
CASSPQQGIGEKLFF
>TRBV18|TRBJ2-7
CASSPVKYEQYF
>TRBV29-1|TRBJ1-5
CSVQHGKDQPQHF
>TRBV6-6|TRBJ1-5
CAPNGSRGFNQPRHF
>TRBV2|TRBJ1-1
CASSRDRDTEAFF
>TRBV20-1|TRBJ1-2
CSAKSGNYGYTF
>TRBV15|TRBJ2-1
CATSRSGVNGRNEQFF
>TRBV6-6|TRBJ1-1
CASSYGGGTEAFF
>TRBV6-5|TRBJ2-7
CASRMDREGYEQYF
>TRBV5-1|TRBJ2-1
CASSLAVAGNEQFF
>TRBV29-1|TRBJ2-1
CSASLAGESNEQFF
>TRBV5-1|TRBJ1-2
CASSPLGGLFDGYTF
>TRBV19|TRBJ2-7
CASSAGTGYYEQYF
>TRBV20-1|TRBJ2-7
CSAIPGTPGEQYF
>TRBV7-6|TRBJ2-3
CASSYSGAPTDTQYF